This T cell receptor beta chain was recorded in a study of blood T cell repertoires in COVID-19. The method was immunoSEQ multiplex PCR; TCRdb's version includes in-frame clones alone and lacks a portion of them. Of 100,000 to 150,000 clones listed, more than 70% were seen once; the top ten hold about 3.8%. The sequenced material came from peripheral blood. The clonotype originates from a man aged 60-69 years with acute or convalescent COVID-19.

Here the CDR3 reads CASSRTSGMGRTDTQYF. The CDR3 coding sequence is TGTGCCAGCAGTAGGACTAGCGGGATGGGTAGGACAGATACGCAGTATTTT. The rearrangement uses TRBV11-2 and TRBJ2-3, with 12 nucleotides matching TRBD2. Germline assignment: CDR1 SGHAT and CDR2 FQNNGV. The CDR3 has 17 amino acids. V lost 6 bases, J lost 3 bases, and 10 bases stayed unmatched.